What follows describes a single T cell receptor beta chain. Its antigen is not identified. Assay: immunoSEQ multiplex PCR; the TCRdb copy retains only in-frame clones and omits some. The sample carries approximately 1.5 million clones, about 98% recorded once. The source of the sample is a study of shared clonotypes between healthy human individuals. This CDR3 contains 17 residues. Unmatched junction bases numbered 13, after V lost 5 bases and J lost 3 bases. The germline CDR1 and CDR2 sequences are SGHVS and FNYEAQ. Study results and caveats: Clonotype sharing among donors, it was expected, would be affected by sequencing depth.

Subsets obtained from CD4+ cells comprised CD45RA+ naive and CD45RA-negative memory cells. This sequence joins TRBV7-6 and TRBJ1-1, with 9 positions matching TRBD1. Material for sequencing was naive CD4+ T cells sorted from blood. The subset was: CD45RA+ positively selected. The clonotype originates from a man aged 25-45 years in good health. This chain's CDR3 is CASSRPAGTGIHTEAFF. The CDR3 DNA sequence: TGTGCCAGCAGCCGCCCAGCTGGGACAGGGATCCACACTGAAGCTTTCTTT.